A selection of T cell receptor beta chains follows, all from one sample in a study of immune characterization of retroperitoneal liposarcoma. TCRdb fed the PCR reads into MiXCR, producing one record per CDR3 protein. The sample carries 9,500 to 13,000 distinct CDR3 sequences, about 30% recorded once. Sequencing was done on a sample of tumor tissue. These receptors all stem from a male donor with retroperitoneal liposarcoma. CDR3s include the opening cysteine and the closing phenylalanine or tryptophan. D genes are given only for firm matches. A clone size is listed for some rows: how often the clone was seen (once, few, many), or a class if it is expanded.

CDR3nt: TGCGCCAGCAGTCGGGCAGACAGGGGGCACAATGAGCAGTACTTC
CDR3aa: CASSRADRGHNEQYF
d_gene: TRBD1
j_gene: TRBJ2-5
abundance: .
v_gene: TRBV23-1

CDR3nt: TGTGCCAGCTCCTATAGGGGGTCCGGAAACACCATATATTTT
CDR3aa: CASSYRGSGNTIYF
d_gene: .
j_gene: TRBJ1-3
abundance: .
v_gene: TRBV6-5

CDR3nt: TGCGCCAGCAGCCAAGCGGGAGCAGGGGCCACTGAAGCTTTCTTT
CDR3aa: CASSQAGAGATEAFF
d_gene: .
j_gene: TRBJ1-1
abundance: few
v_gene: TRBV4-1

CDR3nt: TGTGCCAGCAGCTTACTAGCGGGAGCAGCAGGGGAGCTGTTTTTT
CDR3aa: CASSLLAGAAGELFF
d_gene: TRBD2
j_gene: TRBJ2-2
abundance: many
v_gene: TRBV11-1

CDR3nt: TGTGCCAGCAGTTCCCGACAGGGGGTCAATGAGCAGTACTTC
CDR3aa: CASSSRQGVNEQYF
d_gene: TRBD1
j_gene: TRBJ2-5
abundance: many
v_gene: TRBV12-3/TRBV12-4

CDR3nt: TGTGCCAGCAGCTCCCGCCCCGGGACTTACTCCTACGAGCAGTTCTTC
CDR3aa: CASSSRPGTYSYEQFF
d_gene: .
j_gene: TRBJ2-1
abundance: .
v_gene: TRBV7-1

CDR3nt: TGTGCCAGCAGTCGCCCCGGGGGGGCAGAGACCCAGTTCTTC
CDR3aa: CASSRPGGAETQFF
d_gene: TRBD2
j_gene: TRBJ2-1
abundance: .
v_gene: TRBV6-1

CDR3nt: TGTGCCAGCAGCCCCAGAGATAGCGGGAGGGCTCGAAATACGCAGTATTTT
CDR3aa: CASSPRDSGRARNTQYF
d_gene: TRBD2
j_gene: TRBJ2-3
abundance: .
v_gene: TRBV7-2

CDR3nt: TGTGCCAGCAGCTTAGGGTGGGAGAACACTGAAGCTTTCTTT
CDR3aa: CASSLGWENTEAFF
d_gene: .
j_gene: TRBJ1-1
abundance: .
v_gene: TRBV7-8

CDR3nt: TGTGCCAGCAGTGAAGCTCGGACTGGCTTGCTGGCGGAGACCCAGTACTTC
CDR3aa: CASSEARTGLLAETQYF
d_gene: .
j_gene: TRBJ2-5
abundance: .
v_gene: TRBV6-1

CDR3nt: TGTGCCAGCATTACACAGGGGGAAAAACTGTTTTTT
CDR3aa: CASITQGEKLFF
d_gene: TRBD1
j_gene: TRBJ1-4
abundance: .
v_gene: TRBV28

CDR3nt: TGTGCCAGCAGCCAATTGGACGGGCAAGAGACCCAGTTCTTC
CDR3aa: CASSQLDGQETQFF
d_gene: .
j_gene: TRBJ2-1
abundance: few
v_gene: TRBV11-2

CDR3nt: TGTGCCAGCTCACCGGACAGGGACACTGAAGCTTTCTTT
CDR3aa: CASSPDRDTEAFF
d_gene: TRBD1
j_gene: TRBJ1-1
abundance: .
v_gene: TRBV18

CDR3nt: TGTGCCAGCAGTGAAGTACCGGGACGGTACACTGAAGCTTTCTTT
CDR3aa: CASSEVPGRYTEAFF
d_gene: .
j_gene: TRBJ1-1
abundance: many
v_gene: TRBV6-1

CDR3nt: TGTGCCAGCAGTCCGAGTCTTGGCGGGGGGGACAATGAGCAGTTCTTC
CDR3aa: CASSPSLGGGDNEQFF
d_gene: TRBD2
j_gene: TRBJ2-1
abundance: many
v_gene: TRBV6-6

CDR3nt: TGTGCCAGCAGTTACGGGAGGGCAGCGGATTCACCCCTCCACTTT
CDR3aa: CASSYGRAADSPLHF
d_gene: .
j_gene: TRBJ1-6
abundance: few
v_gene: TRBV6-5

CDR3nt: TGTGCCAGCGGACAGCCAGGGGCAGATACGCAGTATTTT
CDR3aa: CASGQPGADTQYF
d_gene: .
j_gene: TRBJ2-3
abundance: many
v_gene: TRBV6-4

CDR3nt: TGTGCCAGCAGTTACACCTCGGCCGGAGCCTACGAGCAGTACTTC
CDR3aa: CASSYTSAGAYEQYF
d_gene: .
j_gene: TRBJ2-7
abundance: few
v_gene: TRBV6-6

CDR3nt: TGTGCCAGCAGTTACCCCGGTAGGGACCCGCAAGAGACCCAGTACTTC
CDR3aa: CASSYPGRDPQETQYF
d_gene: .
j_gene: TRBJ2-5
abundance: .
v_gene: TRBV6-2/TRBV6-3

CDR3nt: TGTGCCAGCAGCTTAGCGTCTTTACCCGGGACAGGGGATTACGAGCAGTACTTC
CDR3aa: CASSLASLPGTGDYEQYF
d_gene: TRBD1
j_gene: TRBJ2-7
abundance: many
v_gene: TRBV11-1

CDR3nt: TGCGCCAGCAGTGAGAAACGGACGATCTACAATGAGCAGTTCTTC
CDR3aa: CASSEKRTIYNEQFF
d_gene: .
j_gene: TRBJ2-1
abundance: .
v_gene: TRBV10-1

CDR3nt: TGTGCCAGCAGGGGGGGGACTAGCGGGCCCTACGAGCAGTACTTC
CDR3aa: CASRGGTSGPYEQYF
d_gene: TRBD2
j_gene: TRBJ2-7
abundance: .
v_gene: TRBV12-3/TRBV12-4

CDR3nt: TGTGCCAGCAGTCTATCTCTGCGCGAGCAGTTCTTC
CDR3aa: CASSLSLREQFF
d_gene: .
j_gene: TRBJ2-1
abundance: many
v_gene: TRBV6-1

CDR3nt: TGTGCCAGCAGCCCATCTAGCGGGAGGGCCTACGAGCAGTACTTC
CDR3aa: CASSPSSGRAYEQYF
d_gene: TRBD2
j_gene: TRBJ2-7
abundance: medium-sized
v_gene: TRBV7-2

CDR3nt: TGTGCCAGCAGCTTGTCGGACAGGGGAAATGAGCAGTTCTTC
CDR3aa: CASSLSDRGNEQFF
d_gene: TRBD1
j_gene: TRBJ2-1
abundance: .
v_gene: TRBV5-4

CDR3nt: TGCGCCAGCAGCCAAGACGAGCAAGAGCAGTTCTTC
CDR3aa: CASSQDEQEQFF
d_gene: .
j_gene: TRBJ2-1
abundance: .
v_gene: TRBV4-1

CDR3nt: TGTGCCAGCAGAGGACTAGCGGGACTTTTAGTAGCCGGGGAGCTGTTTTTT
CDR3aa: CASRGLAGLLVAGELFF
d_gene: TRBD2
j_gene: TRBJ2-2
abundance: few
v_gene: TRBV6-1

CDR3nt: TGTGCCAGCAGTTTCTCCGGGAGAAGGAACGAGCAGTACTTC
CDR3aa: CASSFSGRRNEQYF
d_gene: .
j_gene: TRBJ2-7
abundance: .
v_gene: TRBV12-3/TRBV12-4